This passage covers 24 T cell receptor beta chains from one sample sequenced in a study of preoperative IRX-2 immunotherapy in early breast cancer. The data were produced by immunoSEQ multiplex PCR, yet TCRdb's version contains in-frame clones alone and is incomplete. The sample includes roughly 45,000 clones, just under 95% seen only once; the top ten take over 1.5%. Described treatment: preoperative locoregional IRX-2 cytokine immunotherapy. The sample consisted of tumor tissue, taken after IRX-2 immunotherapy. The receptor set was obtained from a human donor with breast cancer.

The chain has TRBV29-1 and TRBJ1-3; D call uncertain. Per germline, CDR1 SQVTM and CDR2 ANQGSEA. Trimming took 6 bases from V and 0 from J, leaving 9 bases between them. The CDR3 loop spans 13 amino acids. The CDR3 loop reads CSVSGVSGNTIYF. The CDR3 DNA follows: TGCAGCGTCTCGGGCGTCTCTGGAAACACCATATATTTT.

The chain couples TRBV29-1 to TRBJ2-7; 14 bases are a match to TRBD2. CDR3 length: 16 amino acids. J gave up 2 bases and V 4 bases, and 7 bases lay outside the gene matches. The V gene's germline CDR1 is SQVTM and CDR2 ANQGSEA. CDR3 sequence reads: CSVAPGLAGDPYEQYF. DNA for the CDR3: TGCAGCGTTGCACCGGGACTAGCGGGGGACCCCTACGAGCAGTACTTC.

The CDR3 coding sequence is TGTGCCAGCATTTTGTCTTGGGAATCTAGGACTGAAGCTTTCTTT. Its protein product is CASILSWESRTEAFF. This sequence joins TRBV6-5 and TRBJ1-1, with D hard to call. This CDR3 is built from 15 residues. V was clipped by 7 bases and J by 5 bases, with 20 bases between them. Germline V lookup: CDR1 MNHEY, CDR2 SVGAGI.

The V gene is TRBV5-1, the J gene TRBJ2-5; possibly TRBD2 for D (5 bases). V lost 3 bases and J 0 bases, leaving 21 bases between the germline ends. CDR1 and CDR2 from the germline V gene are SGHRS and YFSETQ. The CDR3 is made up of 18 amino acids. The CDR3 DNA reads TGCGCCAGCAGCTCGGCTCCTTACAGCGGACCGTACCAAGAGACCCAGTACTTC. Translating it yields CASSSAPYSGPYQETQYF.

V is TRBV9 and J is TRBJ2-3, with a tentative D call TRBD2 (5 bases). The V gene's germline CDR1 is SGDLS and CDR2 YYNGEE. The CDR3 is 14 amino acids. V was clipped by 0 bases and J by 0 bases, with 5 bases between them. The CDR3 DNA is TGTGCCAGCAGCGTAGGGACTAGCACAGATACGCAGTATTTT. The encoded protein is CASSVGTSTDTQYF.

V usage is TRBV4-1 and J usage is TRBJ1-4; D remains ambiguous. This CDR3 is built from 13 residues. V was shortened by 1 base and J by 7 bases, with 7 bases between the two germline ends. CDR1 is MGHRA and CDR2 is YSYEKL in the germline V gene. The CDR3 region is CASSQAHFEKLFF. CDR3 DNA: TGCGCCAGCAGCCAAGCTCACTTTGAAAAACTGTTTTTT.

Here the CDR3 DNA reads TGTGCCAGCAGTCCTGCCGGGACCCTTGGCTACACCTTC. Amino acids: CASSPAGTLGYTF. The chain recombines TRBV27 with TRBJ1-2, with a tentative D call TRBD1 (5 bases). CDR3 length equals 13 residues. Germline V gene data show CDR1 as MNHEY and CDR2 as SMNVEV (reference sequence). The germline V and J ends were trimmed by 5 bases and 7 bases, with 14 bases remaining between them.

This chain uses TRBV4-1 with TRBJ2-5; TRBD2 agrees at 9 bases. V gave up 4 bases and J gave up 4 bases; unmatched junction bases: 10. Germline CDR1 and CDR2: MGHRA and YSYEKL. This CDR3 spans 16 amino acids. The CDR3 reads CASSLLWDSGGETQYF. The CDR3 coding sequence is TGCGCCAGCAGCCTACTCTGGGATAGCGGGGGAGAGACCCAGTACTTC.

This clone was recorded once. The chain recombines TRBV19 with TRBJ2-2, with D tentatively TRBD1 or TRBD2 (6 bases each). Germline values: CDR1 LNHDA, CDR2 SQIVND (reference sequence). V lost 4 bases to trimming and J lost 3 bases, with 15 bases between them. The CDR3 is made up of 16 amino acids. The CDR3: CASSKEGGWYTGELFF. The CDR3 nucleotides are TGTGCCAGTAGTAAAGAGGGGGGTTGGTACACCGGGGAGCTGTTTTTT.

This rearrangement joins TRBV5-1 to TRBJ2-7; no clear D gene. Germline V gene data show CDR1 as SGHRS and CDR2 as YFSETQ. V lost 0 bases and J lost 9, with 16 bases in between. This CDR3 is 14 amino acids long. The CDR3 protein is CASSLESPDVLQYF. As DNA, the CDR3 is TGCGCCAGCAGCTTGGAATCCCCAGACGTGTTGCAGTACTTC.

The chain couples TRBV29-1 to TRBJ1-1; D is unresolved. The CDR3 has 13 amino acids. V lost 3 bases, J lost 0 bases, and 8 bases lay in between. The germline V gene encodes CDR1 SQVTM and CDR2 ANQGSEA. This chain's CDR3 is CSVDRALNTEAFF. In nucleotides, the CDR3 is TGCAGCGTTGATAGGGCCCTGAACACTGAAGCTTTCTTT. The whole variable domain, filled in from reference TRBV29-1 and TRBJ1-1, reads SAVISQKPSRDICQRGTSLTIQCQVDSQVTMMFWYRQQPGQSLTLIATANQGSEATYESGFVIDKFPISRPNLTFSTLTVSNMSPEDSSIYLCSVDRALNTEAFFGQGTRLTVV.

The J gene is TRBJ2-3, the V gene TRBV27; 10 bases fit TRBD1. V lost 2 bases and J lost 5; bases outside the gene matches: 10. The germline CDR1 and CDR2 sequences are MNHEY and SMNVEV (reference sequence). CDR3 length: 17 residues. The CDR3 loop reads CASSLIPPGQGLDTQYF. CDR3 DNA: TGTGCCAGCAGTTTAATCCCCCCGGGACAGGGGTTAGATACGCAGTATTTT.

The rearrangement links TRBV21-1 to TRBJ2-1. TRBV21-1 is shown as a pseudogene. This CDR3 contains 15 residues. The CDR3 DNA reads as TGTGCCAGCAGCAAAGTAGGGGCCGCGGGCAATGAGCAGTTCTTC. Amino acids: CASSKVGAAGNEQFF.

In nucleotides, the CDR3 is TGTGCCAGCAGTGATCAGGGGGAGGGCCGCAATGAGCAGTTCTTC. It specifies CASSDQGEGRNEQFF. This chain connects TRBV2 to TRBJ2-1; D might be TRBD1 or TRBD2, each matching 7 bases. The CDR3 contains 15 residues. The V gene's germline CDR1 is SNHLY and CDR2 FYNNEI. V lost 3 bases and J lost 6, with 15 bases in between.

This rearrangement joins TRBV5-4 to TRBJ1-1; D possibly corresponds to TRBD1 (5 bases). CDR1 and CDR2 from the germline V gene are SGHNT and YYREEE (reference sequence). V dropped 0 bases and J dropped 4 bases, with 13 bases sitting between them. The CDR3 is 15 amino acids. The chain's CDR3 is CASSLGSGLGTEAFF. The CDR3 DNA is TGTGCCAGCAGCTTGGGGTCAGGGTTGGGCACTGAAGCTTTCTTT.

The chain couples TRBV7-3 to TRBJ1-1; the D gene is possibly TRBD1 (6 bases). Germline CDR1 SGHTA, CDR2 FQGTGA. The CDR3 is 14 residues long. V was cut by 1 base and J by 1 base, with 7 bases left in between. In nucleotides, the CDR3 is TGTGCCAGCAGCTTAATGGGGGCGAACACTGAAGCTTTCTTT. Translated: CASSLMGANTEAFF.

V is TRBV18 and J is TRBJ1-1, with 7 bases identical to TRBD1. The V gene end was trimmed by 0 bases and the J gene end by 6 bases; junction bases not matched to a gene: 7. The germline V gene has CDR1 KGHSH and CDR2 LQKENI. CDR3 length: 15 residues. The CDR3, as DNA: TGTGCCAGCTCACCACCGGCACTTCAGGGGGCTGAAGCTTTCTTT. Residues: CASSPPALQGAEAFF.

The rearrangement links TRBV2 to TRBJ2-7, with 7 nucleotides matching TRBD1. The CDR3 runs 12 residues. Germline loops: CDR1 SNHLY, CDR2 FYNNEI. The J segment lost 6 bases and the V segment lost 8 bases, leaving 7 bases of the junction unmatched. The CDR3 DNA reads as TGTGCCAGCTCTACGACAGGGATCGAGCAGTACTTC. Residues: CASSTTGIEQYF.

Note on this clone: At one end, the junction sequence differs from germline, possibly due to a read error. This chain uses TRBV30 with TRBJ2-7; D gene uncertain. The V gene's germline CDR1 is GTSNPN and CDR2 SVGIG (reference sequence). The CDR3 is made up of 16 amino acids. Here the CDR3 reads CAWSLPRLHTSSEQYF. As DNA, the CDR3 is TGTGCCTGGAGTTTGCCTAGGCTCCACACCTCCTCCGAGCAGTACTTC.

The chain recombines TRBV7-2 with TRBJ2-1; the match to TRBD2 covers 8 bases. The CDR3 is 12 amino acids. Unmatched junction bases numbered 10, after V lost 6 bases and J lost 15 bases. Germline assignment: CDR1 SGHTA and CDR2 FQGNSA. CDR3 sequence reads: CASREPGTSLFF. In nucleotides, the CDR3 is TGTGCCAGCAGAGAGCCCGGGACTAGTCTGTTCTTC.

The chain recombines TRBV5-8 with TRBJ2-5; D unclear. V dropped 2 bases and J dropped 4 bases, with 9 bases sitting between them. The CDR3 is 13 amino acids. Germline V gives CDR1 SGHTS, CDR2 YDEGEE. The CDR3 region is CASSFVGGETQYF. In DNA, the CDR3 is TGTGCCAGCAGCTTTGTGGGCGGAGAGACCCAGTACTTC.

The rearrangement joins TRBV2 to TRBJ2-5, with TRBD2 matching 13 bases. CDR1 and CDR2 (germline): SNHLY, FYNNEI. With 6 bases clipped from V and 9 bases from J, the junction kept 13 bases outside the gene matches. This CDR3 contains 16 residues. CDR3 loop: CASSSSGTSGVGAQYF. CDR3 DNA sequence: TGTGCCAGCAGCTCTTCCGGGACTAGCGGGGTAGGGGCCCAGTACTTC.

The chain carries TRBV19 and TRBJ2-3; 8 bases map to TRBD2. This CDR3 contains 16 residues. Germline V gene sequence: CDR1 LNHDA, CDR2 SQIVND (reference sequence). Trimming took 4 bases from V and 4 from J; bases not matched to a gene: 10. The chain's CDR3 is CASSTRLAGVADTQYF. CDR3 DNA sequence: TGTGCCAGTAGTACCCGCCTAGCGGGTGTAGCAGATACGCAGTATTTT.

The V gene is TRBV15, the J gene TRBJ2-1, with D unclear. The CDR3 loop spans 12 amino acids. From germline, CDR1 is LNHNV and CDR2 YYDKDF (reference sequence). V gave up 2 bases and J gave up 10 bases, with 9 bases separating them. The CDR3 bases are TGTGCCACCAGCAGATCGGTTGGCGAGCAGTTCTTC. It yields the protein CATSRSVGEQFF. The whole variable domain, remainder taken from reference TRBV15 and TRBJ2-1, is DAMVIQNPRYQVTQFGKPVTLSCSQTLNHNVMYWYQQKSSQAPKLLFHYYDKDFNNEADTPDNFQSRRPNTSFCFLDIRSPGLGDTAMYLCATSRSVGEQFFGPGTRLTVL.